This T cell receptor (beta chain) derives from a study of cytomegalovirus exposure and HLA in healthy donors. Trimming shortened V by 1 base and J by 0 bases, and 11 bases separated the two germline ends. CDR1 and CDR2 (germline): SGHRS, YFSETQ. The CDR3 spans 15 residues. The data were produced by immunoSEQ multiplex PCR, yet TCRdb's version contains in-frame clones alone and is incomplete. The table shows about 240,000 clones, with approximately 84% occurring only once. The chain employs TRBV5-1 and TRBJ2-7, with a possible D match to TRBD1 (5 bases). The sequence was collected from a woman aged 25 to 39 in good health and CMV-seropositive. Source material: PBMCs. The CDR3 protein is CASSLTGYNSYEQYF. DNA of the CDR3: TGCGCCAGCAGCTTGACAGGATATAACTCCTACGAGCAGTACTTC.